This T cell receptor (beta chain) derives from a study of STAT5B mutations in CD4+ large granular lymphocyte leukemia. Looking at the study overall: Among healthy controls, a particular HLA allele went with more CDR3 'QG' motifs.

Study observations and caveats: 8/27 top patient clones versus 2/35 control clones were TRBV06-family.

A remark on this clone: The target antigen is unknown.

Generated by immunoSEQ multiplex PCR, the TCRdb table keeps only in-frame clones and is missing some. Of nearly 20,000 clones listed, approximately 84% are singletons. V was pared by 4 bases and J by 5 bases, with 20 bases between. There are 16 residues in the CDR3. Per germline, CDR1 MNHEY and CDR2 SVGAGI. Source material: CD4+ T cells from blood buffy coats. J is TRBJ1-1 and V is TRBV6-5; no clear D gene. The sequence derives from a human donor in good health. This chain's CDR3 is CASSSTRAERATEAFF. CDR3 sequence (DNA): TGTGCCAGCAGTTCTACACGGGCCGAAAGAGCAACTGAAGCTTTCTTT.